The 19 T cell receptor beta chains in this list originate from one sample, sequenced in a study of cytomegalovirus exposure and HLA in healthy donors. Amplification used 60 Vbeta primers and 13 Jbeta primers. Some clones are missing from TCRdb's copy, which holds only in-frame ones; the method was immunoSEQ multiplex PCR. The sample has about 180,000 clones, roughly 85% seen once; the top ten hold 6.3%. The sequencing sample was made of PBMCs. The receptors were gathered from a man aged 40-49 years in good health and CMV-seropositive.

On this clone itself: Other DNA sequences in the same sample also yield this CDR3. As DNA, the CDR3 is TGTGCCACGGCGGAAGGTCTGAGGACCTACGAGCAGTACTTC. It translates to CATAEGLRTYEQYF. The chain joins TRBV19 to TRBJ2-7, with D hard to call. The germline gives CDR1 LNHDA, CDR2 SQIVND (reference sequence). The CDR3 runs 14 residues. Trimming pared 10 bases from V and 2 bases from J, leaving 18 bases between.

The chain has TRBV2 and TRBJ1-5; unclear D gene. Germline V gene sequence: CDR1 SNHLY, CDR2 FYNNEI. The length of the CDR3 is 15 residues. V gave up 2 bases and J gave up 1 base, with 9 bases separating them. The CDR3 coding sequence is TGTGCCAGCAGTGAATATTCCGGGAGCAATCAGCCCCAGCATTTT. Encoded protein: CASSEYSGSNQPQHF.

The CDR3 loop reads CASSPDSNTEAFF. The CDR3 DNA follows: TGTGCCAGCAGCCCGGACAGTAACACTGAAGCTTTCTTT. The genes are TRBV28 and TRBJ1-1; D is perhaps TRBD1 (6 bases). V dropped 6 bases and J dropped 2 bases, with 10 bases sitting between them. CDR3 length: 13 amino acids. Looked up from germline, CDR1 is MDHEN and CDR2 is SYDVKM.

This chain's CDR3 is CASSSSGGGRNEQFF. The DNA for the CDR3 is TGTGCCAGCAGCTCATCCGGGGGTGGTAGGAATGAGCAGTTCTTC. This chain uses TRBV28 with TRBJ2-1, with D possibly matching TRBD2 (6 bases). Deletions cut 6 bases from V and 7 bases from J, with 19 bases between. The CDR3 loop spans 15 amino acids. The germline V gene encodes CDR1 MDHEN and CDR2 SYDVKM.

The chain has TRBV6-6 and TRBJ2-5; D is uncertain. The assigned J gene may be wrong: the sequence end matches TRBJ2-7 better. Germline V gene sequence: CDR1 MNHNY, CDR2 SVGAGI (reference sequence). CDR3 length: 15 amino acids. CDR3 residues: CASSYSQILGHEQYF. CDR3 nucleotide sequence: TGTGCCAGCAGTTACAGCCAGATCCTAGGCCACGAGCAGTACTTC.

The chain combines TRBV28 with TRBJ2-1; 8 nucleotides match TRBD2. The V gene's germline CDR1 is MDHEN and CDR2 SYDVKM. J gave up 5 bases and V 7 bases, and 7 bases lay outside the gene matches. The CDR3 covers 14 residues. CDR3 sequence reads: CASNIAGTDNEQFF. DNA for the CDR3: TGTGCCAGCAACATAGCGGGGACCGACAATGAGCAGTTCTTC.

V gene TRBV9 combines with J gene TRBJ2-1; D not certain. The CDR3 is 14 amino acids. CDR1 is SGDLS, CDR2 YYNGEE, per germline. The V and J ends lost 0 bases and 4 bases respectively, with 8 bases between them. The CDR3: CASSVVGTYNEQFF. The CDR3 DNA follows: TGTGCCAGCAGCGTAGTTGGCACATACAATGAGCAGTTCTTC.

The rearrangement joins TRBV11-2 to TRBJ2-7; 8 nucleotides line up with TRBD2. With V trimmed by 5 bases and J by 2 bases, 8 bases remained unmatched. CDR3 length: 15 amino acids. Germline CDR1 and CDR2: SGHAT and FQNNGV. The chain's CDR3 is CASSPGVAGPYEQYF. As DNA, the CDR3 is TGTGCCAGCAGCCCTGGGGTAGCGGGACCCTACGAGCAGTACTTC.

This clone is a singleton in its sample. Other DNA sequences in this sample translate to the same CDR3. The chain joins TRBV5-1 to TRBJ2-1; tentatively, D is TRBD1 (6 bases). The CDR3 runs to 12 residues. Trimming left V 1 base short and J 10 bases short, with 9 bases between. Germline CDR1 and CDR2: SGHRS and YFSETQ. The CDR3 loop is CASSLQGQEQFF. CDR3 sequence (DNA): TGCGCCAGCAGCTTGCAGGGACAAGAGCAGTTCTTC. The full variable domain, rest sourced from reference TRBV5-1 and TRBJ2-1, is KAGVTQTPRYLIKTRGQQVTLSCSPISGHRSVSWYQQTPGQGLQFLFEYFSETQRNKGNFPGRFSGRQFSNSRSEMNVSTLELGDSALYLCASSLQGQEQFFGPGTRLTVL.

The V and J genes are TRBV19 and TRBJ1-2; no reliable D call. Looked up from germline, CDR1 is LNHDA and CDR2 is SQIVND (reference sequence). Trimming removed 5 bases from V and 6 bases from J, with 16 bases in between. CDR3 size: 14 residues. In nucleotides, the CDR3 is TGTGCCAGTAGTGTAGGGCGATTAGCTGATGGCTACACCTTC. This gives the protein CASSVGRLADGYTF.

V is TRBV4-1 and J is TRBJ2-2, with 9 bases lining up with TRBD1. The V gene's germline CDR1 is MGHRA and CDR2 YSYEKL. J was trimmed by 7 bases and V by 4 bases; bases with no gene match: 4. The CDR3 extends over 14 amino acids. For the CDR3, the DNA is TGCGCCAGCAGCCCCACGGGACAGGGCGGGGAGCTGTTTTTT. It is translated as CASSPTGQGGELFF.

The chain has TRBV11-2 and TRBJ1-2; tentatively, D is TRBD1 (5 bases). CDR1 and CDR2 (germline): SGHAT, FQNNGV. The ends were cut back, 9 bases at V and 4 bases at J, with 15 bases in the middle. This CDR3 has 13 amino acids. The CDR3 protein is CASTPAGRYGYTF. The DNA for the CDR3 is TGTGCCAGTACCCCCGCGGGGCGCTATGGCTACACCTTC.

The rearrangement links TRBV28 to TRBJ1-2; D remains unclear. Deletions cut 3 bases from V and 4 bases from J, with 15 bases between. The CDR3 totals 15 residues. The V gene's germline CDR1 is MDHEN and CDR2 SYDVKM. The CDR3 region is CASSFRQPGSYGYTF. The CDR3 DNA is TGTGCCAGCAGTTTTCGGCAGCCGGGGAGCTATGGCTACACCTTC.

This chain links TRBV29-1 with TRBJ1-5, with 7 bases fitting TRBD1. The germline V gene has CDR1 SQVTM and CDR2 ANQGSEA. With 5 bases clipped from V and 3 bases from J, the junction kept 4 bases outside the gene matches. This CDR3 spans 13 amino acids. The CDR3 coding sequence is TGCAGCGTTTCCGGGACAGACAATCAGCCCCAGCATTTT. The encoded protein is CSVSGTDNQPQHF.

The chain uses TRBV7-3 and TRBJ2-5, with 12 bases that match TRBD2. With V trimmed by 5 bases and J by 7 bases, 11 bases remained unmatched. This CDR3 has 16 residues. Germline CDR1 and CDR2: SGHTA and FQGTGA. CDR3 in DNA: TGTGCCAGCAGCATGACTAGCGGGAGTTCGGTTGGGACCCAGTACTTC. This translates into CASSMTSGSSVGTQYF. Full variable domain (remainder filled in from reference TRBV7-3 and TRBJ2-5): GAGVSQTPSNKVTEKGKYVELRCDPISGHTALYWYRQSLGQGPEFLIYFQGTGAADDSGLPNDRFFAVRPEGSVSTLKIQRTERGDSAVYLCASSMTSGSSVGTQYFGPGTRLLVL.

The J gene is TRBJ2-2, the V gene TRBV7-6; D remains unclear. The CDR3 sequence is 14 residues long. V was clipped by 1 base and J by 9 bases, with 12 bases between them. CDR1 and CDR2 from the germline V gene are SGHVS and FNYEAQ. CDR3 sequence: CASSLGPQARELFF. The CDR3 region has the DNA TGTGCCAGCAGCTTAGGTCCCCAGGCGCGGGAGCTGTTTTTT.

This clone appeared a single time. V gene TRBV7-8 combines with J gene TRBJ2-3, with 9 positions matching TRBD1. Germline loops: CDR1 SGHVS, CDR2 FQNEAQ. Germline trimming cut 5 bases from V and 3 bases from J; bases unmatched to any gene: 12. CDR3 length equals 17 residues. CDR3 amino acids: CASSIHQRQGETDTQYF. CDR3 in DNA: TGTGCCAGCAGCATACACCAGAGACAGGGGGAGACAGATACGCAGTATTTT.

The DNA for the CDR3 is TGCGCCAGCAGCCCGGCAGGGACAGGGGGCCACGAGCAGTACTTC. Protein sequence: CASSPAGTGGHEQYF. This sequence joins TRBV5-1 and TRBJ2-7, with 12 nucleotides matching TRBD1. CDR3 length: 15 amino acids. Germline CDR1 and CDR2: SGHRS and YFSETQ. The trim removed 4 bases at V and 5 bases at J, leaving 7 bases unmatched.

The chain carries TRBV5-1 and TRBJ2-3; maybe TRBD2 (5 bases). The ends were cut back, 4 bases at V and 0 bases at J, with 12 bases in the middle. Per the germline V gene, CDR1 is SGHRS and CDR2 is YFSETQ. The CDR3 has 15 residues. The CDR3 sequence: CASSPYSGSTDTQYF. CDR3 nucleotides: TGCGCCAGCAGCCCCTATTCGGGAAGCACAGATACGCAGTATTTT.